This T cell receptor beta chain originates from a study of vaccination and CD4 T cells after COVID-19. Whole-study context: Collection of post-COVID samples occurred a median approximately 93 days after diagnosis, spanning a range of 35 to 161. The stimulating agents, overlapping spike peptides, came from SARS-CoV-2, HCoV-NL63, HCoV-OC43 and HCoV-229E. Study findings and constraints: Spike mono-reactivity marked 304 of 307 vaccine-specific clones in convalescent patients.

CDR1 and CDR2 (germline): SQVTM, ANQGSEA. The CDR3 runs 12 residues. With 6 bases removed from V and 1 base from J, the gap between germline ends came to 10 bases. Oncomine TCR Beta short-read sequencing was applied to DNA from cultured CD4+ T cells. TCRdb independently ran MiXCR on the PCR reads; one entry per CDR3 protein. The profile shows some 16,000 distinct CDR3 sequences, about 50% of them singletons. Documented time point: late sampling 161 to 241 days after vaccination in a few convalescent patients. Treatment here: roughly ten-day PBMC culture with coronavirus spike peptide pools or control peptides (ViraFEST assay). Notes on this clonotype: The target antigen is unknown.

Sequencing used CD4+ T cells from blood, cultured in vitro, obtained about 7 months after SARS-CoV-2 vaccination. This sequence joins TRBV29-1 and TRBJ2-7; D assignment may be TRBD1 or TRBD2 (5 bases each). This sequence was found in a human donor who had recovered from COVID-19. The CDR3 DNA reads as TGCAGCGTGACGGGGCCTTCCTACGAGCAGTACTTC. It translates to CSVTGPSYEQYF.